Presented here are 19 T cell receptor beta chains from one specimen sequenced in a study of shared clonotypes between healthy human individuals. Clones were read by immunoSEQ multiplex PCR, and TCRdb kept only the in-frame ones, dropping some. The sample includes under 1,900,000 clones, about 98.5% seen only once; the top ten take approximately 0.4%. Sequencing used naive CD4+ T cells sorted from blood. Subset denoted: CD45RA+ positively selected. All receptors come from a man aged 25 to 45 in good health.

As DNA, the CDR3 is TGTGCCAGCAGATTAGATGGACAGGCGGACTATGGCTACACCTTC. Its translation: CASRLDGQADYGYTF. The J gene is TRBJ1-2, the V gene TRBV5-5, with 7 bases aligning to TRBD1. Trimming at V came to 5 bases and at J to 3 bases, leaving 10 bases not matched to a gene. The CDR3 runs to 15 residues. Germline V lookup: CDR1 SGHKS, CDR2 YYEKEE (reference sequence).

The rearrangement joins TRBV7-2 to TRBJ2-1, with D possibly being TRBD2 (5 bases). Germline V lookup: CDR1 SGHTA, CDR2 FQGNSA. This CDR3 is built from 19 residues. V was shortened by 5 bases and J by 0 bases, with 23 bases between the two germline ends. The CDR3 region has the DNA TGTGCCAGCAGCCCCCAAGCTTCTCTTGGCGGGTCCTCCTACAATGAGCAGTTCTTC. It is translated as CASSPQASLGGSSYNEQFF.

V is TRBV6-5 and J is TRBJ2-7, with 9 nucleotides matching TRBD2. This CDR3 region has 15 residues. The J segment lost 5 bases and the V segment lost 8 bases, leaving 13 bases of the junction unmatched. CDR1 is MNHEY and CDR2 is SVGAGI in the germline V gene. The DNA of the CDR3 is TGTGCCAGCGGATTACTAGCGGGTCCGGTGGACGAGCAGTACTTC. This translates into CASGLLAGPVDEQYF.

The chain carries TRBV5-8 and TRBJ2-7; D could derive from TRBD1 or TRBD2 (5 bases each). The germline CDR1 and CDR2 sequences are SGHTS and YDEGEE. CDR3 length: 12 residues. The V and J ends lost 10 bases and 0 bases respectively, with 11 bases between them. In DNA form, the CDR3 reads TGTGCCGGTCCAGGGAGCTCCTACGAGCAGTACTTC. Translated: CAGPGSSYEQYF.

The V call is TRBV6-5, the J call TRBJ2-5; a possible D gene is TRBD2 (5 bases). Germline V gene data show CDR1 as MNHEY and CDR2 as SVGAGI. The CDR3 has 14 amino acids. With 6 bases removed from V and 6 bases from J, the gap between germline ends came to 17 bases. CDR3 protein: CASSLRVAVKTQYF. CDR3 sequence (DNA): TGTGCCAGCAGCCTGCGGGTCGCGGTTAAGACCCAGTACTTC.

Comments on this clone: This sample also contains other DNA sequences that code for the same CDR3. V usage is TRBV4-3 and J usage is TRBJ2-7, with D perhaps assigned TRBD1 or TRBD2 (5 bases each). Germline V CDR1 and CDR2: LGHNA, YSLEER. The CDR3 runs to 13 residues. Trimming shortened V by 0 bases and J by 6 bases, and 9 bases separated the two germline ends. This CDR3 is CASSQDLGTEQYF. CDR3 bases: TGCGCCAGCAGCCAAGATCTAGGGACCGAGCAGTACTTC.

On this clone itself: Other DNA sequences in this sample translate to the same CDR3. The CDR3: CASSLSGTSYNEQFF. The CDR3 DNA reads TGTGCCAGCAGCTTATCCGGAACATCCTACAATGAGCAGTTCTTC. V gene TRBV7-3 combines with J gene TRBJ2-1; no definite D call. Trimming stripped 2 bases from V and 1 base from J, with 9 bases between. The CDR3 runs 15 residues. Germline V gene data show CDR1 as SGHTA and CDR2 as FQGTGA.

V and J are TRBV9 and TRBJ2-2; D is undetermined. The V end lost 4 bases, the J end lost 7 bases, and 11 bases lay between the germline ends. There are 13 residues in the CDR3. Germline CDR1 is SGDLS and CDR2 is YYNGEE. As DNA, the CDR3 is TGTGCCAGCAGCCCCCGTGTTGACGGGGAGCTGTTTTTT. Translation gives CASSPRVDGELFF.

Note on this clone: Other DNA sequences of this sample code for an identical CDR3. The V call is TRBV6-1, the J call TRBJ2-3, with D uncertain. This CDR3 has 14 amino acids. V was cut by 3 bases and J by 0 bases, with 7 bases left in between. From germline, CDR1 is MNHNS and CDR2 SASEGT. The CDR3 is CASSEWQSTDTQYF. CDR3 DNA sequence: TGTGCCAGCAGTGAGTGGCAAAGCACAGATACGCAGTATTTT.

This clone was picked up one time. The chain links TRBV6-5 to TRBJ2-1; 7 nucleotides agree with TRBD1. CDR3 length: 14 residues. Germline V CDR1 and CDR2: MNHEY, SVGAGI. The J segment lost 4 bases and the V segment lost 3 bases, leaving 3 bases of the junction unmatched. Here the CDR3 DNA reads TGTGCCAGCAGTTATTTGACAGGGTACAATGAGCAGTTCTTC. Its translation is CASSYLTGYNEQFF.

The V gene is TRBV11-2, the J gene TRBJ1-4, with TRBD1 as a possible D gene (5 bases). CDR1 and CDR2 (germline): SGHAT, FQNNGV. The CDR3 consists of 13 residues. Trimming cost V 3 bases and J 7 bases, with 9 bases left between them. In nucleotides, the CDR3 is TGTGCCAGCAGCTTGGGGGTTCCTGAAAAACTGTTTTTT. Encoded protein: CASSLGVPEKLFF.

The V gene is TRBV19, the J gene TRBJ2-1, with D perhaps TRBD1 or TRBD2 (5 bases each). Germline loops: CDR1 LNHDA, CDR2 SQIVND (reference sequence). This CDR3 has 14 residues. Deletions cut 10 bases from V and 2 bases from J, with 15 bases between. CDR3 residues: CATAPGRTYNEQFF. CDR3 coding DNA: TGTGCCACCGCCCCGGGACGGACCTACAATGAGCAGTTCTTC.

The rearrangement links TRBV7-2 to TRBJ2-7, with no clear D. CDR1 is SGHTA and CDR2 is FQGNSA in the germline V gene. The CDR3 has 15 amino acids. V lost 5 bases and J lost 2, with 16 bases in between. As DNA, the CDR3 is TGTGCCAGCAGCCACGGACCCATACAACCCTACGAGCAGTACTTC. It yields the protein CASSHGPIQPYEQYF.

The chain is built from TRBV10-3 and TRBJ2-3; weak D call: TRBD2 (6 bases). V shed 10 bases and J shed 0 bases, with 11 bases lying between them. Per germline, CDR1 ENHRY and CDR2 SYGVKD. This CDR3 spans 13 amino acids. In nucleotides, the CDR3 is TGTGCCACCGGTGGGGGGAGCACAGATACGCAGTATTTT. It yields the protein CATGGGSTDTQYF.

The chain's CDR3 is CASSPAGGPLFF. CDR3 coding DNA: TGTGCCAGCAGCCCGGCGGGCGGTCCGCTGTTCTTC. V gene TRBV9 combines with J gene TRBJ2-1; D is possibly TRBD2 (5 bases). There are 12 residues in the CDR3. Trimming took 4 bases from V and 15 from J, leaving 17 bases between them. Germline V gives CDR1 SGDLS, CDR2 YYNGEE.

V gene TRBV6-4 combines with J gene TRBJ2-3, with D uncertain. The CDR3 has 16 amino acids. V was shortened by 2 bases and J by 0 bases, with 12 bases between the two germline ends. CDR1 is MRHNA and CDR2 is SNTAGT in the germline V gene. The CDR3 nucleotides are TGTGCCAGCAGTGACCGCCCGCGTGGGAGCACAGATACGCAGTATTTT. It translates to CASSDRPRGSTDTQYF.

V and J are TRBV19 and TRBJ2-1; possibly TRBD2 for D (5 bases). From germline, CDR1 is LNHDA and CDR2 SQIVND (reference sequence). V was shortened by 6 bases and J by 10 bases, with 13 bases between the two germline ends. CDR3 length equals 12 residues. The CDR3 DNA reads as TGTGCCAGTAGGAGGGTCGCGGGCGAGCAGTTCTTC. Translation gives CASRRVAGEQFF.

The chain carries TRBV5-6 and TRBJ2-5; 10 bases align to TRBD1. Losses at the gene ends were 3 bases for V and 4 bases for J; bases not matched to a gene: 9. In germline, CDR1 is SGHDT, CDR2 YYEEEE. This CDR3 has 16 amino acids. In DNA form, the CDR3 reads TGTGCCAGCAGCTGGGGGGACAGGGGTATTACAGAGACCCAGTACTTC. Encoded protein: CASSWGDRGITETQYF.

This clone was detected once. The CDR3 coding sequence is TGCGCCAGCAGCTTGTTTTCTAGCGGAAGCACAGATACGCAGTATTTT. Encoded protein: CASSLFSSGSTDTQYF. The chain carries TRBV5-1 and TRBJ2-3; 7 nucleotides line up with TRBD2. Germline V CDR1 and CDR2: SGHRS, YFSETQ. The V gene end was trimmed by 1 base and the J gene end by 0 bases; junction bases not matched to a gene: 5. This CDR3 is built from 16 residues.